Below, 10 T cell receptor beta chains from the same sample are listed, as sequenced in a study of T and B cells in COVID-19 patients. Each TRB amplification used roughly 220-550 ng of genomic DNA from blood. BIOMED2 TRB-A/B primer pools were used in multiplex TRB PCR. TCRdb re-called the multiplex PCR reads through MiXCR, storing one row per CDR3 protein. Seen here are more than 15,000 distinct CDR3 sequences, 35% to 45% observed once, and the top ten hold about 15%. Sequencing was carried out using blood. Every receptor here comes from a human donor with active COVID-19.

This clonotype came up a few times. The CDR3 nucleotides read TGTGCCAGCAACGAAGGGGGTGGGGGCTATGGCTACACCTTC. It specifies CASNEGGGGYGYTF. The chain is built from TRBV6-5 and TRBJ1-2; a weak D match, TRBD1 (6 bases). CDR1 MNHEY and CDR2 SVGAGI come from the germline V gene. CDR3 length: 14 residues. V gave up 7 bases and J gave up 4 bases, with 16 bases separating them.

This clonotype was detected only a few times. This chain connects TRBV18 to TRBJ2-2, with D uncertain. CDR3 length: 15 residues. In germline, CDR1 is KGHSH, CDR2 LQKENI. V was shortened by 6 bases and J by 0 bases, with 11 bases between the two germline ends. DNA for the CDR3: TGTGCCAGCTCGGTCACAACAACGAACACCGGGGAGCTGTTTTTT. Translation: CASSVTTTNTGELFF.

The rearrangement uses TRBV20-1 and TRBJ2-7; D gene unclear. Germline loops: CDR1 DFQATT, CDR2 SNEGSKA (reference sequence). This CDR3 contains 12 residues. Trimming took 6 bases from V and 3 from J, leaving 12 bases between them. CDR3 bases: TGCAGTGCACTTGTTGGGGACTACGAGCAGTACGTC. Translation: CSALVGDYEQYV.

J is TRBJ2-2 and V is TRBV11-1; D is unclear. Per the germline V gene, CDR1 is SGHAT and CDR2 is FQDESV (reference sequence). V lost 0 bases to trimming and J lost 7 bases, with 9 bases between them. The CDR3 sequence is 14 residues long. Written as DNA, the CDR3 is TGTGCCAGCAGCTTAGCACGACAAGGCGGGGAGCTGTTTTTT. Its translation is CASSLARQGGELFF. Together with reference TRBV11-1 and TRBJ2-2, the CDR3 gives the full variable domain: EAEVAQSPRYKITEKSQAVAFWCDPISGHATLYWYRQILGQGPELLVQFQDESVVDDSQLPKDRFSAERLKGVDSTLKIQPAELGDSAMYLCASSLARQGGELFFGEGSRLTVL.

This clonotype turned up a few times. The chain recombines TRBV12-3 or TRBV12-4 with TRBJ2-7; D gene uncertain. Trimming removed 1 base at V and 0 bases at J, with 7 bases between. CDR3 length equals 14 residues. The CDR3 loop reads CASSLGPASYEQYF. The CDR3 DNA sequence: TGTGCCAGCAGTTTAGGTCCGGCCTCCTACGAGCAGTACTTC.

By proportion, this clonotype is medium-sized. CDR3 sequence (DNA): TGCAGCGTTGAAGCGTGGACAGGGGAGGATGATGGCTACACCTTC. The encoded protein is CSVEAWTGEDDGYTF. The V call is TRBV29-1, the J call TRBJ1-2; 9 positions agree with TRBD1. J gave up 6 bases and V 1 base, and 9 bases lay outside the gene matches. The CDR3 is 15 amino acids. CDR1 and CDR2 (germline): SQVTM, ANQGSEA.

This chain connects TRBV15 to TRBJ1-1; unclear D gene. This CDR3 contains 15 residues. CDR1 and CDR2 (germline): LNHNV, YYDKDF (reference sequence). V was cut by 0 bases and J by 2 bases, with 10 bases left in between. CDR3 protein: CATSRDSSLNTEAFF. CDR3 sequence (DNA): TGTGCCACCAGCAGAGATAGCAGTCTTAACACTGAAGCTTTCTTT.

The chain has TRBV18 and TRBJ1-1; D might be TRBD1 (6 bases). CDR3 length: 14 amino acids. Trimming removed 2 bases at V and 0 bases at J, with 7 bases between. Germline assignment: CDR1 KGHSH and CDR2 LQKENI. The CDR3 loop is CASSPGTLNTEAFF. For the CDR3, the DNA is TGTGCCAGCTCACCAGGGACACTGAACACTGAAGCTTTCTTT.

The rearrangement joins TRBV6-5 to TRBJ1-2; TRBD1 might be the D (5 bases). In germline, CDR1 is MNHEY, CDR2 SVGAGI. V dropped 5 bases and J dropped 4 bases, with 14 bases sitting between them. The CDR3 loop spans 14 amino acids. CDR3 residues: CASSEVPGTYGYTF. DNA for the CDR3: TGTGCCAGCAGTGAAGTTCCAGGGACCTATGGCTACACCTTC.

This sequence joins TRBV20-1 and TRBJ2-3, with no clear D. This CDR3 contains 16 residues. Germline-derived CDR1 and CDR2 are DFQATT and SNEGSKA (reference sequence). Trimming took off 6 bases at V and 0 bases at J, with 19 bases between the two ends. CDR3 loop: CSAPPALDPSTDTQYF. The CDR3 nucleotides read TGCAGTGCGCCGCCCGCTCTAGATCCAAGCACAGATACGCAGTATTTT.